These 14 T cell receptor gamma chains were all obtained from the same sample, sequenced in a study of γδ T cells in repeated Plasmodium falciparum infection. TCRdb re-processed the multiplex PCR reads via CATT. The sample yields about 30,000 gamma-chain clones, about 1.5% seen once. Gammadelta T cells were flow-sorted from PBMC into Vgamma9/Vdelta2+ and Vdelta2-negative populations for bulk analysis. Sequencing used gamma-delta T cells from blood. These receptor sequences come from a pool of human donors (malaria-infected and uninfected, not separated).

The sample holds a few counts of this clone. Only one base separates this from a far larger clonotype, so it likely reflects a read error. This CDR3 is also generated by other DNA sequences in the sample. The gene calls are TRGV2 and TRGJP1. TCRdb does not report a J gene; here it was assigned by matching the DNA to germline references. CDR1 EGSNGY and CDR2 YDSYNSKV come from the germline V gene. The CDR3 length is 13 residues. In DNA, the CDR3 is TGCGCCACCTGGGACCTCTTTGGTTGGTTCAAGATATTT. Its translation is CATWDLFGWFKIF.

This clone was seen ten or more times. DNA of the CDR3: TGTGCCACCTGGGCCTACGAAGAGCCTTATTATAAGAAACTCTTT. Translating it yields CATWAYEEPYYKKLF. The rearrangement joins TRGV4 to TRGJ1 or TRGJ2. The J gene, absent from TCRdb, was called here by matching the DNA to germline. The V gene's germline CDR1 is EGSTGY and CDR2 YDSYTSSV. This CDR3 spans 15 amino acids. Trimming at V came to 5 bases and at J to 3 bases, leaving 13 bases not matched to a gene.

Details on this clone: The protein in TCRdb stems from a much larger clone and differs at residue 9 from this DNA's translation, likely a read error; here the protein is translated from the DNA. The chain carries TRGV5 and TRGJP2. No J gene was available from TCRdb, and it was assigned here by a germline match of the DNA. Germline values: CDR1 VINAFY, CDR2 YDVSNSKD. V lost 0 bases, J lost 10 bases, and 8 bases stayed unmatched. The CDR3 has 14 amino acids. CDR3 in amino acids: CATWDRSGGWIKTF. The CDR3 DNA follows: TGTGCCACCTGGGACAGGTCGGGTGGTTGGATCAAGACGTTT.

This clone was counted at least ten times. The chain has TRGV9 and TRGJ1 or TRGJ2. The J gene comes from matching the DNA to germline here; TCRdb lacks it. The CDR3 runs 16 residues. The V gene's germline CDR1 is GITISATS and CDR2 ISYDGTV (reference sequence). The trim removed 3 bases at V and 0 bases at J, leaving 11 bases unmatched. The CDR3 sequence is CALWEIPFKNYYKKLF. CDR3 in DNA: TGTGCCTTGTGGGAGATTCCGTTTAAGAATTATTATAAGAAACTCTTT.

This clone was counted between two and nine times. TCRdb's protein, taken from a much larger clone, differs from this DNA's translation at residue 3, likely owing to a read error; the protein displayed comes from the DNA. The V call is TRGV8, the J call TRGJ1 or TRGJ2. Here the J gene came from matching the DNA to germline, since TCRdb omits it. Germline V gives CDR1 VENAVY, CDR2 YDSYNSRV. There are 14 residues in the CDR3. Here the CDR3 reads CAAWDGAGDYKKLF. The CDR3 DNA reads as TGTGCCGCCTGGGATGGGGCCGGGGATTATAAGAAACTCTTT.

In regard to this clone: The protein in TCRdb stems from a much larger clone and differs at residue 11 from this DNA's translation, likely a read error; here the protein is translated from the DNA. The V gene reported is TRGV4; the J gene is uncalled. The CDR3 has 13 residues. Germline V gene sequence: CDR1 EGSTGY, CDR2 YDSYTSSV. CDR3: CATWDSYYYKELF. The CDR3 DNA reads TGTGCCACCTGGGATTCATATTATTATAAGGAACTCTTT.

This clone was picked up a small number of times. A far more abundant clone sits one base away, making this likely a read error. Other DNA sequences in the same sample also yield this CDR3. The rearrangement links TRGV3 to TRGJ1 or TRGJ2. No J gene was available from TCRdb, and it was assigned here by a germline match of the DNA. V shed 4 bases, J shed 2 bases, and the junction held 8 bases outside the gene matches. This CDR3 spans 14 amino acids. Looked up from germline, CDR1 is VTNTFY and CDR2 is YDVSTARD (reference sequence). CDR3 nucleotide sequence: TGTGCCACCTGGGATAGCCTTTATTATTATAAGAAACTCTTT. This encodes CATWDSLYYYKKLF.

This clone showed up many times. The DNA for the CDR3 is TGTGCCACCTGGGATAGCGGAGAGGTGAAACTCTTT. Translation gives CATWDSGEVKLF. The chain joins TRGV8 to TRGJ1 or TRGJ2. TCRdb gives no J gene; it was assigned here by matching the DNA to germline. V lost 1 base, J lost 12 bases, and 9 bases stayed unmatched. The germline gives CDR1 VENAVY, CDR2 YDSYNSRV. The CDR3 runs 12 residues.

This clone appeared many times. The genes are TRGV4 and TRGJP2. This CDR3 has 17 amino acids. The germline V gene has CDR1 EGSTGY and CDR2 YDSYTSSV. J was trimmed by 3 bases and V by 2 bases; bases with no gene match: 12. CDR3 sequence (DNA): TGTGCCACCTGGGATGAGGGCGGAATGCGTAGTGATTGGATCAAGACGTTT. Protein: CATWDEGGMRSDWIKTF.

This clone is labeled as medium-sized. The same CDR3 is also encoded by other DNA sequences in this sample. The V and J genes are TRGV9 and TRGJ1 or TRGJ2. The germline CDR1 and CDR2 sequences are GITISATS and ISYDGTV (reference sequence). V lost 12 bases to trimming and J lost 0 bases; unmatched junction nucleotides: 2. CDR3 size: 10 residues. As DNA, the CDR3 is TGTGCCCCGAATTATTATAAGAAACTCTTT. This codes for CAPNYYKKLF.

This clone was picked up many times. The amino acid sequence in TCRdb belongs to a much larger clone and departs from this DNA's translation at residue 7, likely a sequencing read error; the sequence shown is translated from the DNA. The rearrangement links TRGV4 to TRGJ1 or TRGJ2. TCRdb does not report a J gene; here it was assigned by matching the DNA to germline references. Losses at the gene ends were 3 bases for V and 3 bases for J; bases not matched to a gene: 5. The CDR3 is 13 amino acids. Germline V CDR1 and CDR2: EGSTGY, YDSYTSSV. CDR3 region: CATWDPTYYKKLF. The CDR3 DNA follows: TGTGCCACCTGGGATCCTACTTATTATAAGAAACTCTTT.

As for this clone: A read error likely explains why the TCRdb protein, taken from a much larger clone, differs from this DNA's translation at residue 3; the protein shown is translated from the DNA. The chain employs TRGV9 and TRGJP. TCRdb records no J gene; here it was assigned by comparing the DNA to germline. There are 20 residues in the CDR3. In germline, CDR1 is GITISATS, CDR2 ISYDGTV (reference sequence). The CDR3 DNA reads TGTGCCTCGTGGGAGGTGGACCCCGGTCCACAAGAGTTGGGCAAAAAAATCAAGGTATTT. As protein: CASWEVDPGPQELGKKIKVF.

Points on this clone: A read error likely explains why the TCRdb protein, taken from a much larger clone, differs from this DNA's translation at residue 5; the protein shown is translated from the DNA. This chain connects TRGV9 to TRGJP2. In the absence of a J gene in TCRdb, the DNA was matched to germline to assign it here. CDR3 length: 14 amino acids. Germline-derived CDR1 and CDR2 are GITISATS and ISYDGTV (reference sequence). The CDR3 is CALWGVQLGWIKTF. CDR3 sequence (DNA): TGTGCCTTGTGGGGGGTGCAACTCGGTTGGATCAAGACGTTT.

The sample holds many counts of this clone. The protein held in TCRdb is that of a much larger clone and does not match this DNA's translation at residue 13, likely because of a read error; the protein shown is translated from the DNA. The V and J genes are TRGV9 and TRGJP. Germline V gives CDR1 GITISATS, CDR2 ISYDGTV (reference sequence). This CDR3 is 16 amino acids long. CDR3 loop: CALWEAMRKGKKTKVF. Written as DNA, the CDR3 is TGTGCCTTGTGGGAGGCCATGAGAAAGGGCAAAAAAACCAAGGTATTT.